This TCR beta chain was obtained from a study of human T cells and chemical hapten exposure (dated by TCRdb to about 2021). Regarding the research as a whole: For sensitization, 2% DPC in acetone was applied to a roughly 2 cm by roughly 2 cm area of upper inner arm skin. Patients additionally received weekly therapeutic DPC doses to the scalp throughout the roughly 24-week study period. Patch testing was performed on the upper back with Finn chambers containing 0.01% DPC, and the patch tests were scored after 6 days according to International Contact Dermatitis Research Group standards. The mostly female patient cohort included alopecia areata with under or over 50% scalp involvement, alopecia totalis and alopecia universalis. Libraries were combined into a pool for sequencing, and differences in TCR yield between samples came mainly from small differences in library volumes within the pool. Peripheral blood TCR repertoire changes were tracked in vivo in alopecia patients during primary and secondary sensitization to the hapten diphenylcyclopropenone (DPC). Blood was sampled from patients pre-sensitization (week 0) and at 2, 6 and about 24 weeks after DPC sensitization. Roughly 30 alopecia patients gave blood for TCR sequencing at one to four time points (pre-sensitization, 2, 6 and 24 weeks).

CDR1 is given as DFQATT and CDR2 as SNEGSKA, both from the germline V gene (reference sequence). The germline ends are 24 bases apart after V is trimmed by 0 bases and J by 2 bases. Reading from cysteine to phenylalanine, the CDR3 counts 19 amino acids. The DNA shown is the 57-base CDR3, in frame from base 1. Notes on this clonotype: Its antigen remains unidentified. The record has no base qualities; no much larger clone is one base away.

Beyond this particular receptor, the publication reports: DPC sensitization did not change how many TCRs were above 1 in 1000 frequency, and no evidence was found of alterations in global repertoire structure. Because all patients had alopecia, a presumed autoimmune disease, the immune response of the patients might differ from that of healthy individuals. Repeated subsampling changed both the strength of the expansion versus patch-test correlation and the threshold at which that correlation became significant. Significantly more large CDR3 similarity clusters were formed by expanded TCRs than by pre-sensitization or healthy control sets, consistent with antigen-driven responses. A positive correlation was found between the number of PT1 expanded TCRs and patch test score, with significance reached at thresholds 8, 16 and 32 but not 4.

In the paper's terms, the time point label means: pre-sensitization, week 0. The treatment or condition label of this sample denotes: therapeutic diphenylcyclopropenone sensitization with weekly scalp DPC. At every patch-test visit, the blood draw took place before the patch test was put on. Patients were considered eligible if aged 18 to 70, diagnosed with alopecia and deemed suitable for DPC therapy, and patients were excluded if pregnant. Total RNA was isolated from unfractionated whole blood collected in Tempus Blood RNA tubes. To prepare the library, RACE was applied. This sample was sequenced with a NextSeq 500. Library preparation attached unique molecular identifiers to individual cDNA molecules for quantitative, reproducible TCR counting. For every blood RNA sample, sequencing covered both the TCR alpha and TCR beta chains. The paper's processing steps were these. Samples had a median of roughly 98,000 TCRs, with a range from roughly 20,000 to 690,600. The Decombinator software suite was used to annotate V, J and CDR3 in the TCR reads. For the PS versus PT1 abundance plots, all samples were subsampled to the same number of TCRs (28,000). Expanded TCRs were defined as absent before sensitization and observed at least eight times at the 2-week time point. The public reads were run again by TCRdb, first through fastp at Q25 and then through MiXCR, and only productive beta chains were kept. Under each unique CDR3 protein, matching rows form one entry showing the most common genes and DNA. The V and J calls were not made by the authors but by TCRdb's processing. Across this sample there are fewer than 200,000 distinct CDR3 sequences, with more than 25% seen only once. 2.9% of the sample is held by the ten biggest clonotypes.

The material was whole blood, obtained in connection with sensitization to the hapten diphenylcyclopropenone (DPC). This clonotype was sampled from a woman aged 25 to 45 with alopecia areata. Some clones in this sample may be carry-over from other donors' samples. The chain links TRBV20-1 with TRBJ2-3; the D segment might be TRBD1 or TRBD2, since each matches 5 bases. The CDR3 region reads CSARDRPRLARGPTDTQYF. The DNA is TGCAGTGCTAGAGATAGGCCCCGCCTAGCCCGGGGCCCCACAGATACGCAGTATTTT.